One and the same sample provided the 4 T cell receptor gamma chains below, sequenced in a study of γδ T cells in repeated Plasmodium falciparum infection. Vgamma9/Vdelta2+ and Vdelta2-negative gammadelta T cells were flow-sorted from PBMC for bulk sequencing. TCRdb re-processed the multiplex PCR reads using CATT. The sample contains roughly 32,000 gamma-chain clones, more than 1.4% of which appear only once. Sequencing was done on a sample of gamma-delta T cells from blood. The receptors here all came from a pool of human donors (malaria-infected and uninfected, not separated).

This clone was observed many times. A far bigger clonotype differs at one base, so this is likely a read error. Additional DNA sequences in this sample encode the identical CDR3. This rearrangement joins TRGV2 to TRGJ1 or TRGJ2. TCRdb is silent on the J gene; assignment here came from matching the DNA to germline. This CDR3 is 13 amino acids long. The trim removed 3 bases at V and 7 bases at J, leaving 9 bases unmatched. CDR1 is EGSNGY and CDR2 is YDSYNSKV in the germline V gene. The CDR3 coding sequence is TGTGCCACCTGGGACCCACCGGGATATAAGAAACTCTTT. Amino acids: CATWDPPGYKKLF.

This clone was seen many times. CDR3 sequence reads: CATWAYYYKKLF. CDR3 sequence (DNA): TGTGCCACCTGGGCCTATTATTATAAGAAACTCTTT. The chain has TRGV8 and TRGJ1 or TRGJ2. The CDR3 covers 12 residues. J gave up 2 bases and V 5 bases, and 3 bases lay outside the gene matches. Per germline, CDR1 VENAVY and CDR2 YDSYNSRV.

The table lists this clone with a few counts. The protein in TCRdb stems from a much larger clone and differs at residue 8 from this DNA's translation, likely a read error; here the protein is translated from the DNA. The rearrangement uses TRGV9 and TRGJP. TCRdb records no J gene; here it was assigned by comparing the DNA to germline. CDR3 length: 17 amino acids. The J segment lost 7 bases and the V segment lost 2 bases, leaving 8 bases of the junction unmatched. The germline V gene encodes CDR1 GITISATS and CDR2 ISYDGTV (reference sequence). The CDR3 DNA reads as TGTGCCTTGTGGGAGGGGGAGTCGGAGTTGGGCAAAAAAATCAAGGTATTT. Amino acids: CALWEGESELGKKIKVF.

At least ten counts were recorded for this clone. A read error likely explains why the TCRdb protein, taken from a much larger clone, differs from this DNA's translation at residue 3; the protein shown is translated from the DNA. This sequence joins TRGV3 and TRGJ1 or TRGJ2. The CDR3 has 13 residues. The V gene's germline CDR1 is VTNTFY and CDR2 YDVSTARD (reference sequence). The CDR3 is CAAWDYRYYKKLF. For the CDR3, the DNA is TGTGCCGCCTGGGACTACAGGTATTATAAGAAACTCTTT.